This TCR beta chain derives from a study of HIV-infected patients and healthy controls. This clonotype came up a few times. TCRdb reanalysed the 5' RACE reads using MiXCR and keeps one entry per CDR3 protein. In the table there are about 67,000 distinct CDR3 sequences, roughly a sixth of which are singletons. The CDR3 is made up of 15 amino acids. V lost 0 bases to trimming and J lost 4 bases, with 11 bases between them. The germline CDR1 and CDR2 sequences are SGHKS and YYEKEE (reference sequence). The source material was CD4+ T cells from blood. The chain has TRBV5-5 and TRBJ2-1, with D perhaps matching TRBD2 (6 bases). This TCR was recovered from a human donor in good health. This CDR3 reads CASSLGLAVYNEQFF. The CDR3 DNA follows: TGTGCCAGCAGCTTGGGTTTAGCGGTATACAATGAGCAGTTCTTC.